This T cell receptor (beta chain) was observed in a study of T cell repertoires in cytomegalovirus infection. On the study more broadly: From public TCR beta signatures came an indication of both CMV infection and matching HLA type.

Germline values: CDR1 MDHEN, CDR2 SYDVKM. The V and J ends lost 6 bases and 3 bases respectively, with 15 bases between them. The CDR3 has 15 residues. TCRdb passed the reads through MiXCR, listing each CDR3 protein once. This table has 150,000 or so distinct CDR3 sequences, under 8% appearing once. In this sample, this clonotype turned up a few times. The antigen remains undetermined. General study findings and limits: CMV-specific TCR beta clonotypes restricted by HLA-C dominated the ex vivo response. Individuals carrying CMV plus the relevant HLA were identified by cumulative frequency of public TCR beta families.

The receptor was derived from a human donor in good health (CMV status not recorded). Some clones in this sample may be carry-over from other donors' samples. This sequence joins TRBV28 and TRBJ1-5, with no clear D. Sequences were obtained from PBMCs. This CDR3 is CASSRQTPYNQPQHF. The CDR3 nucleotides read TGTGCCAGCAGCCGACAAACACCCTACAATCAGCCCCAGCATTTT.